This T cell receptor beta chain originates from a study of blood T cells in healthy people across ages. Whole-study results and caveats: Calculation of diversity from one million T cells yielded estimates considered to be underestimates. With age, beta diversity per million T cells declined roughly linearly, significantly by about 40.

Concerning this clonotype itself: Its antigen is unknown.

V was clipped by 0 bases and J by 0 bases, with 13 bases between them. There are 17 residues in the CDR3. Germline values: CDR1 SGDLS, CDR2 YYNGEE. Caucasian, healthy and from Russia, the donors were aged between roughly 6 and 95. Sample-barcoded 5' priming and a J-beta primer mix drove a second PCR of about 7 to 11 cycles. A template-switch adaptor with 12 random nucleotides tagged each cDNA molecule. TCRdb reprocessed the 5' RACE reads via MiXCR and lists one record per CDR3 protein. The data hold 1.5 million to 2 million distinct CDR3 sequences, with roughly 50% observed a single time. The sequenced material came from blood. J is TRBJ2-4 and V is TRBV9; D possibly uses TRBD1 or TRBD2 (5 bases each). The TCR was taken from a middle-aged woman in good health. For the CDR3, the DNA is TGTGCCAGCAGCGTAGCTCAGGGACCTCTAGCCAAAAACATTCAGTACTTC. This sequence encodes CASSVAQGPLAKNIQYF.